This TCR beta chain was observed in a study of blood T cell repertoires in COVID-19 (TCRdb year 2020). Some background on the complete study: Samples covering the acute and convalescent phases of COVID-19 were provided by collaborators in the United States, Italy and Spain. The samples were drawn from the first 160 participants of the ongoing ImmuneRACE study and from 1,254 subjects provided by 6 global collaborators. The dataset comprised deeply sampled blood TCRbeta repertoires from subjects exposed to, actively infected with, or recovered from COVID-19. The repertoires were released in a freely available public database intended as a resource for research on the immune response to SARS-CoV-2. HLA class I and class II types, where available, came from metadata supplied by the sample provider rather than from assay-based typing. The sample metadata nearly always contained a de-identified subject ID, COVID-19 status, age in years and sex. The prospective study material was composed of cDNA or gDNA derived from T cells, B-cell-depleted T cells, or PBMCs. Study-wide conclusions, independent of this receptor: The quantity of clinical and demographic metadata differed by source and by participant and was supplied without curation.

Participants in the prospective study were enrolled through a virtual design, were aged about 18 to 89 years, and lived in roughly 25 United States geographic areas. In the prospective study, cohorts were assigned on the basis of participant-reported clinical history obtained from a screening survey and a study questionnaire. For ImmuneRACE Cohort 3, a participant was defined as recovered based on two consecutive negative NP/OP PCR tests, clearance by a healthcare professional, or resolution of symptoms. Mobile phlebotomists in the prospective study collected whole blood, serum and a nasopharyngeal or oropharyngeal swab from every participant. Prospective study participants could optionally give additional blood draws and questionnaires over an approximately two-month period. Before DNA extraction, blood samples from the prospective study were shipped at room temperature or frozen. Points on this clone: Its antigen specificity is not known. No quality values exist for individual bases; no much larger clone is one base distant.

Trimming leaves V shorter by 3 bases and J shorter by 4 bases, with the junction holding 11 bases beyond the gene matches. The germline V gene provides CDR1 SGHRS and CDR2 YFSETQ. Counted from cysteine to phenylalanine, this CDR3 has 16 amino acids. Only the CDR3 part of the read is kept: 48 bases, read in frame from the first base. TCRbeta CDR3 regions were amplified from genomic DNA by means of the immunoSEQ Assay, a bias-controlled multiplex PCR. The published analysis was carried out like this. Within the assay, amplification of reference gene primers was used to estimate how many nucleated cells each sample contained. To quantify the absolute abundance of each unique TCRbeta CDR3 rearrangement, sequence reads were collapsed and filtered. For each sample, productive Simpson clonality was calculated as the square root of Simpson's diversity index over productive rearrangements. Entries here come from immuneACCESS through TCRdb and include only in-frame sequences with V and J called. Some clones fail to appear in such tables; in the studies checked, an unresolved V gene covers under half of the shortfall, and the cause of the remainder is unknown. That table supplies the V and J calls and clone size; D and trimming were determined from the DNA. The sample table shows a few hundred thousand clones, and 85% to 90% are seen once. The ten largest clones take up 10% of the sample.

This sequence originates from a woman aged 45-65 years who had recovered from COVID-19. This chain is built from TRBV5-1 and TRBJ2-7, with 9 middle bases fitting TRBD1. Material: PBMCs or T cells enriched from blood (not recorded which). The CDR3 in this case is CASSYAGTGFRYEQYF. The nucleotide sequence reads TGCGCCAGCAGCTACGCCGGGACAGGGTTTCGTTACGAGCAGTACTTC.